The T cell receptor (beta chain) described here comes from a study of blood T cell repertoires in COVID-19. Study summary: Samples came from the United States, Italy and Spain, spanning acute and convalescent COVID-19.

In the study's own analysis: Estimates of nucleated cell counts were drawn from the amplification of reference gene primers. Clones were sequenced by immunoSEQ multiplex PCR, and TCRdb holds only the in-frame ones, with some missing. V and J calls and clone size are those listed in that table; D and trimming were worked out from the DNA. The table includes about 73,000 clones, 82% detected once. Per germline, CDR1 LGHDT and CDR2 YNNKEL (reference sequence). The CDR3 has 13 amino acids. The V and J ends lost 2 bases and 8 bases respectively, with 12 bases between them. The receptor comes from a woman between 55 and 75 years old with acute or convalescent COVID-19. J is TRBJ1-2 and V is TRBV3-1 (or the pseudogene TRBV3-2); tentative D call: TRBD1 (5 bases). Sequenced input: peripheral blood. The CDR3 DNA sequence: TGTGCCAGCAGCCAATCGGGGGAAAGAGGCTACACCTTC. The encoded protein is CASSQSGERGYTF.